What follows is one T cell receptor beta chain and its context. Germline values: CDR1 DFQATT, CDR2 SNEGSKA (reference sequence). Trimming took off 6 bases at V and 0 bases at J, with 15 bases between the two ends. The CDR3 extends over 14 amino acids. This sample was taken from a study of blood T cells in healthy people across ages. A second about 7 to 12 cycle PCR used barcoded and J-beta primers. Using its own MiXCR run on the 5' RACE reads, TCRdb lists one record per CDR3 protein. This sample has 500,000 to 700,000 distinct CDR3 sequences; under 30% occur once, and the top ten carry about 15%. The genes are TRBV20-1 and TRBJ2-7; D possibly matches TRBD1 or TRBD2 (5 bases each). The source is a woman aged 80 or over in good health. Sequenced material: blood. CDR3 nucleotides: TGCAGTGCGGGCCCGAGGGGCTTCTCCTACGAGCAGTACTTC. Translating gives CSAGPRGFSYEQYF.